One sample yielded the 2 T cell receptor beta chains listed below, sequenced in a study of blood T cells in healthy people across ages. PCR was performed a second time for roughly 7 to 12 cycles using a sample-barcoded 5' primer and a J-beta primer mix. TCRdb reanalysed the 5' RACE reads using MiXCR and keeps one entry per CDR3 protein. The top ten clones hold under 9.5% of a sample with hundreds of thousands of distinct CDR3 sequences, just under 25% of them seen once. A further study also used this sample, focusing on T cells of mothers and their children.

Material for sequencing was blood. The receptors were sampled from a boy aged 5-17 years in good health.

This chain uses TRBV29-1 with TRBJ2-5, with D unresolved. The J call may be incorrect, as the DNA end agrees better with TRBJ2-1. This CDR3 is built from 10 residues. Looked up from germline, CDR1 is SQVTM and CDR2 is ANQGSEA. The CDR3 DNA is TGCAGCGTTGGCGGCTATGAGCAGTTCTTC. Translation: CSVGGYEQFF.

In its sample, this clonotype was seen a few times. The chain couples TRBV29-1 to TRBJ2-5; D perhaps matches TRBD2 (5 bases). This CDR3 has 13 residues. The germline V gene encodes CDR1 SQVTM and CDR2 ANQGSEA. V was clipped by 4 bases and J by 3 bases, with 12 bases between them. CDR3 in amino acids: CSVVSDSEETQYF. The CDR3 DNA reads as TGCAGCGTTGTTAGCGACTCCGAAGAGACCCAGTACTTC.